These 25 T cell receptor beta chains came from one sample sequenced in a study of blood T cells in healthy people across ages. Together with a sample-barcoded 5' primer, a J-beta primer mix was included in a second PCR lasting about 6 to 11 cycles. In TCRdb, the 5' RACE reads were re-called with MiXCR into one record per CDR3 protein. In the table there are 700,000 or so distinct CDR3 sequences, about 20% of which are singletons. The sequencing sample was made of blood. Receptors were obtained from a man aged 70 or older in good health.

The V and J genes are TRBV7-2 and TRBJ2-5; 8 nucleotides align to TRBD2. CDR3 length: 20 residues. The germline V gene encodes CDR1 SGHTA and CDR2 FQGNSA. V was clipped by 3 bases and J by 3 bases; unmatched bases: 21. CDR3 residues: CASSFRGDQLSGSSKETQYF. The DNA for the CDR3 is TGTGCCAGCAGCTTTCGGGGCGATCAGCTCAGCGGGAGTTCGAAAGAGACCCAGTACTTC.

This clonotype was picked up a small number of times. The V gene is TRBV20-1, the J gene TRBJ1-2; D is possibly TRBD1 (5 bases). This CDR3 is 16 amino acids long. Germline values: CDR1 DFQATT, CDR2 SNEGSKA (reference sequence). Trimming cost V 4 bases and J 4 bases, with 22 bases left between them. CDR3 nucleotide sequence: TGCAGTGCTACCCTCAACGGCAGGGTAAAAGGCTATGGCTACACCTTC. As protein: CSATLNGRVKGYGYTF.

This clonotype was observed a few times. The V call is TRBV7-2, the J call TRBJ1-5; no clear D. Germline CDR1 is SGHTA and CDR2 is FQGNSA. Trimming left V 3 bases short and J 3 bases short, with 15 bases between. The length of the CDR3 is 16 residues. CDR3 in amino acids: CASSLTSGTLNQPQHF. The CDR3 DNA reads TGTGCCAGCAGCTTGACGTCAGGAACCCTCAATCAGCCCCAGCATTTT.

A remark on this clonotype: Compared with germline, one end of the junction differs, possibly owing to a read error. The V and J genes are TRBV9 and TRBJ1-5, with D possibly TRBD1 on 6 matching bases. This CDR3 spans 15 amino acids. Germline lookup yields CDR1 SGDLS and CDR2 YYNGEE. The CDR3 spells CASSPGVGGNPPQHF. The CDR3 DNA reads TGTGCCAGCAGCCCCGGGGTTGGGGGCAATCCGCCCCAGCATTTT.

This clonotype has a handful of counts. CDR3 loop: CSATLDTQYF. The CDR3, as DNA: TGCAGTGCCACCTTAGATACGCAGTATTTT. The V and J genes are TRBV20-1 and TRBJ2-3; D is unresolved. CDR3 length: 10 amino acids. Germline assignment: CDR1 DFQATT and CDR2 SNEGSKA (reference sequence). Trimming pared 6 bases from V and 5 bases from J, leaving 6 bases between.

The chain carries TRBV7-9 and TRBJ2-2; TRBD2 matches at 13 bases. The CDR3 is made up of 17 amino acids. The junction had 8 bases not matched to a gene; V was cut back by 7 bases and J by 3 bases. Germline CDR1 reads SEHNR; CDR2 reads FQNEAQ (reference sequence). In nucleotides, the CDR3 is TGTGCCAGCAACCTGGGACTAGCGGGACACGACACCGGGGAGCTGTTTTTT. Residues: CASNLGLAGHDTGELFF.

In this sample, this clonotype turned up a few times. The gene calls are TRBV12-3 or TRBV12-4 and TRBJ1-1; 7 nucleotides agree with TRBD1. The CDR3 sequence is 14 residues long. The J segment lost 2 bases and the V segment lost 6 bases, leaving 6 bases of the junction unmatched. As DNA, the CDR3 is TGTGCCAGCAGGGGGACAGCCCGAAACACTGAAGCTTTCTTT. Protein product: CASRGTARNTEAFF.

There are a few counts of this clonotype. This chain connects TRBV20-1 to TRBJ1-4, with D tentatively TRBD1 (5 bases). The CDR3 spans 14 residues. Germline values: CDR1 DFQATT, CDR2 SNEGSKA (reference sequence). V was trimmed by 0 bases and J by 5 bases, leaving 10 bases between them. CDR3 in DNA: TGCAGTGCTAGAGAAGGGGAGTGGAATGAAAAACTGTTTTTT. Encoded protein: CSAREGEWNEKLFF.

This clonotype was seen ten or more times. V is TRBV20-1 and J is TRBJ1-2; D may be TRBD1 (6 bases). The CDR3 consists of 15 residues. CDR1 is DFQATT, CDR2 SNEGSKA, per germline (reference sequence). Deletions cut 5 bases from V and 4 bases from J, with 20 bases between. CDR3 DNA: TGCAGTGCTCTCCACCCGTATACAGGGAGCTATGGCTACACCTTC. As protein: CSALHPYTGSYGYTF.

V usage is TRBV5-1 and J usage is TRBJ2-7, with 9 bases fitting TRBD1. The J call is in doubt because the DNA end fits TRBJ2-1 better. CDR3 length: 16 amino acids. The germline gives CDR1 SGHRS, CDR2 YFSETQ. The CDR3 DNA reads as TGCGCCAGCAGCCCTACAGGGGGCTGGTCCTACAATGAGCAGTTCTTC. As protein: CASSPTGGWSYNEQFF.

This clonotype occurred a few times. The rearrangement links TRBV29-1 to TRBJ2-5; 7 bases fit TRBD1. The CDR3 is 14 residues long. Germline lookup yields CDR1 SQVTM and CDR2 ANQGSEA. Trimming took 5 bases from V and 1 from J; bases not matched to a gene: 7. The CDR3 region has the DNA TGCAGCGTTCTTCCGGGACAGTCCCAAGAGACCCAGTACTTC. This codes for CSVLPGQSQETQYF.

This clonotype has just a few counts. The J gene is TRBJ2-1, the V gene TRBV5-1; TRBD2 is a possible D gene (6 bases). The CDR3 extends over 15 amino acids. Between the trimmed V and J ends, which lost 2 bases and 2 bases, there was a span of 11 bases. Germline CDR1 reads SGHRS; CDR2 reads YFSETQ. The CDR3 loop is CASSFGGITYNEQFF. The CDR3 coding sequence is TGCGCCAGCAGCTTTGGCGGGATAACCTACAATGAGCAGTTCTTC. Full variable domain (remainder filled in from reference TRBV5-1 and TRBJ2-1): KAGVTQTPRYLIKTRGQQVTLSCSPISGHRSVSWYQQTPGQGLQFLFEYFSETQRNKGNFPGRFSGRQFSNSRSEMNVSTLELGDSALYLCASSFGGITYNEQFFGPGTRLTVL.

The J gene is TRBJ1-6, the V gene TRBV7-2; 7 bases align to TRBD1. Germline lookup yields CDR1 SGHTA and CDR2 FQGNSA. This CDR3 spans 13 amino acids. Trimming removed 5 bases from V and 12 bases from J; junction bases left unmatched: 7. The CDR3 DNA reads TGTGCCAGCAGCGACGACAGGGACTTACCCCTCCACTTT. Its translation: CASSDDRDLPLHF.

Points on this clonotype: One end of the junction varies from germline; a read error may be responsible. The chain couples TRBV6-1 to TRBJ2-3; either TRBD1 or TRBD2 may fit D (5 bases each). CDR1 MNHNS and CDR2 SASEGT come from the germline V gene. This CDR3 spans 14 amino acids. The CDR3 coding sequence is TGTGCCAGCATTGAGGGGAGTGGCACAGATACGCACTATTTT. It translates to CASIEGSGTDTHYF.

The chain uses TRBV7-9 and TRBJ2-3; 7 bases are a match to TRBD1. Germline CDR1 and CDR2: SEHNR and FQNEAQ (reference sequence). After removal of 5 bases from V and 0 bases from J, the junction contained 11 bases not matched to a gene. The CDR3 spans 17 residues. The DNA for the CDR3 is TGTGCCAGCAGCCCTCGCCCGGGACAGACTAGCACAGATACGCAGTATTTT. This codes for CASSPRPGQTSTDTQYF. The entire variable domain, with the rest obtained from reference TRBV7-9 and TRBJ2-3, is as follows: DTGVSQNPRHKITKRGQNVTFRCDPISEHNRLYWYRQTLGQGPEFLTYFQNEAQLEKSRLLSDRFSAERPKGSFSTLEIQRTEQGDSAMYLCASSPRPGQTSTDTQYFGPGTRLTVL.

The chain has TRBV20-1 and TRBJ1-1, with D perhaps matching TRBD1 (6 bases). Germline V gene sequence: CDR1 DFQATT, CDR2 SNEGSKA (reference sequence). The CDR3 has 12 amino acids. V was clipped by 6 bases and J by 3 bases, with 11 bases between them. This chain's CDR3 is CSAASGDTEAFF. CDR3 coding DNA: TGCAGTGCCGCGTCAGGGGACACTGAAGCTTTCTTT.

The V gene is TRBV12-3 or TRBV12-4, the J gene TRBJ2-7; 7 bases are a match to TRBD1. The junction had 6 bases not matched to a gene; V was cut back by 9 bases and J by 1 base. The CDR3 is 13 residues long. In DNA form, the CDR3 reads TGTGCCAGTAGGTCAGGGGGTTCCTACGAGCAGTACTTC. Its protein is CASRSGGSYEQYF.

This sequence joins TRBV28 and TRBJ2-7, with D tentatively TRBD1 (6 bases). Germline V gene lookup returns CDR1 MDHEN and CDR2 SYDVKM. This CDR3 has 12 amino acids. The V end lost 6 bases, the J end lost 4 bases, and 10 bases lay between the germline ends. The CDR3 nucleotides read TGTGCCAGCAGACCTACAGGGTACGAGCAGTACTTC. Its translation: CASRPTGYEQYF.

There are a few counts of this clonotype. CDR3 bases: TGCGCCAGCAGGGGTGTCACAGATACGCAGTATTTT. Amino acids: CASRGVTDTQYF. The chain recombines TRBV5-1 with TRBJ2-3; no clear D gene. This CDR3 is 12 amino acids long. V was clipped by 5 bases and J by 2 bases, with 6 bases between them. Germline V lookup: CDR1 SGHRS, CDR2 YFSETQ.

The CDR3 DNA sequence: TGTGCCAGCAGCGTAATAGCGGCCACAGATACGCAGTATTTT. Translation: CASSVIAATDTQYF. This chain joins TRBV9 and TRBJ2-3; D may be TRBD2 (6 bases). Trimming cost V 1 base and J 2 bases, with 8 bases left between them. CDR3 size: 14 residues. Germline CDR1 SGDLS, CDR2 YYNGEE.

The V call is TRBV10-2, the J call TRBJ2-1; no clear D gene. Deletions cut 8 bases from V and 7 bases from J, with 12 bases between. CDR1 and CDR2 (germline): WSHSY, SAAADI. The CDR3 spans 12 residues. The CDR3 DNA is TGCGCCAGCGGATCGCAGGCAAATGAGCAGTTCTTC. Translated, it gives CASGSQANEQFF.

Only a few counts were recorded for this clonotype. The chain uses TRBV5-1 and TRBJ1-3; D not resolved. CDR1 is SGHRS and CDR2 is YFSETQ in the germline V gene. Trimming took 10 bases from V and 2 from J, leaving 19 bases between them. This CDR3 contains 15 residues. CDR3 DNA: TGCGCCCGCCCCGCGGGCGCTGAGGCTGGAAACACCATATATTTT. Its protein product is CARPAGAEAGNTIYF.

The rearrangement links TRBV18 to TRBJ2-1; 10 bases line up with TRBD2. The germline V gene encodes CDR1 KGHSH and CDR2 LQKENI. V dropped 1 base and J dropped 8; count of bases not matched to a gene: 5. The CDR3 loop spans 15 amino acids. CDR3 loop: CASSPLAGGSDEQFF. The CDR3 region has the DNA TGTGCCAGCTCACCACTAGCGGGGGGTTCAGATGAGCAGTTCTTC.

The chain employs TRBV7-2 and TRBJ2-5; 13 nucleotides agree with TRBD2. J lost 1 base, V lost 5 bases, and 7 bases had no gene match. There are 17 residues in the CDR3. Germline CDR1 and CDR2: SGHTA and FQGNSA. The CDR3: CASSEGLAGVVQETQYF. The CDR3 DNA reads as TGTGCCAGCAGCGAAGGACTAGCGGGAGTAGTCCAAGAGACCCAGTACTTC.

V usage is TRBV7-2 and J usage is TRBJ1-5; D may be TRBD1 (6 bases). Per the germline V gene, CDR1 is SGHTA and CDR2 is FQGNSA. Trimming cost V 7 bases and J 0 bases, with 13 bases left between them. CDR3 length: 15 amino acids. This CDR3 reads CASNPTGYSNQPQHF. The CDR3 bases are TGTGCCAGCAACCCGACAGGCTATAGCAATCAGCCCCAGCATTTT. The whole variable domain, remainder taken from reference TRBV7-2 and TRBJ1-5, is GAGVSQSPSNKVTEKGKDVELRCDPISGHTALYWYRQSLGQGLEFLIYFQGNSAPDKSGLPSDRFSAERTGGSVSTLTIQRTQQEDSAVYLCASNPTGYSNQPQHFGDGTRLSIL.